This T cell receptor (beta chain) was observed in a study of shared clonotypes between healthy human individuals. Study as a whole: With ages of 18 to 49, the donors were two women and three men. Broader study findings: Clonotype sharing among the donors was expected to vary with sequencing depth. A small donor pool kept down the genetic and exposure-history diversity that was represented.

V lost 6 bases and J 6 bases, leaving 6 bases between the germline ends. CDR3 length: 11 residues. Germline V lookup: CDR1 MNHEY, CDR2 SVGAGI. Regarding this clone: The antigen is not known.

Produced via immunoSEQ multiplex PCR; TCRdb's table is partial and in-frame only. The repertoire holds hundreds of thousands of clones, with 73% as singletons. CD4+ cells underwent separation, giving CD45RA+ naive and CD45RA-negative memory subsets. The chain has TRBV6-5 and TRBJ2-1; D remains ambiguous. This sequence was found in a woman in her twenties or thirties in good health. Sequencing input: memory CD4+ T cells sorted from blood. Sample subset: CD45RA-negative fraction. The CDR3 reads CASRDRNEQFF. DNA of the CDR3: TGTGCCAGCAGGGACCGCAATGAGCAGTTCTTC.